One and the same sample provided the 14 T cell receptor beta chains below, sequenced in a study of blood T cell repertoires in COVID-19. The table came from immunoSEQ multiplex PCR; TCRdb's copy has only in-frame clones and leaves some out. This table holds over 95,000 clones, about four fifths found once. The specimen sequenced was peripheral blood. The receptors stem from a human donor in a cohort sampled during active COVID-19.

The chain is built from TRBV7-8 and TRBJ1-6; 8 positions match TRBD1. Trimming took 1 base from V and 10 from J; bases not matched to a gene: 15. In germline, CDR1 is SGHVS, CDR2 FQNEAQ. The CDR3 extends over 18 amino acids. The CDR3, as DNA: TGTGCCAGCAGCTTAGTATTATCCAGGACAGGGAGATACTCACCCCTCCACTTT. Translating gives CASSLVLSRTGRYSPLHF.

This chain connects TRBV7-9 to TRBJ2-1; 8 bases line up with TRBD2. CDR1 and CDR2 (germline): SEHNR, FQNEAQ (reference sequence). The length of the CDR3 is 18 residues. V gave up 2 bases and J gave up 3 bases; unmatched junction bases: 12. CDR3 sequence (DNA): TGTGCCAGCAGCTTATTAGGGGTAGCGGGAAACATCTACAATGAGCAGTTCTTC. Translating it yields CASSLLGVAGNIYNEQFF.

CDR3 amino acids: CASSLVQSSQETQYF. The CDR3 coding sequence is TGTGCCAGCAGCTTAGTACAGAGTTCCCAAGAGACCCAGTACTTC. V is TRBV7-8 and J is TRBJ2-5; D unclear. Looked up from germline, CDR1 is SGHVS and CDR2 is FQNEAQ. The length of the CDR3 is 15 residues. Trimming left V 1 base short and J 1 base short, with 10 bases between.

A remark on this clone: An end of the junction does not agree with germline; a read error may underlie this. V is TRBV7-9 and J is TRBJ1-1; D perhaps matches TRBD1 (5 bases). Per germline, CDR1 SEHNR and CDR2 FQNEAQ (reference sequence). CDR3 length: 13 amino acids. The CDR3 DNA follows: TGTGCCAGCAGCTTAGCGCAGGGCTCCGAAAAGATCTTT. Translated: CASSLAQGSEKIF.

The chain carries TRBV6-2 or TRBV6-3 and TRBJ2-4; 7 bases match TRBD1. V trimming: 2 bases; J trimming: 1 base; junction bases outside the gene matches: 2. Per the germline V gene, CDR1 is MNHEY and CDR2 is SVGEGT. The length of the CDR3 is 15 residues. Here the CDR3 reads CASSYLQGAKNIQYF. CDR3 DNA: TGTGCCAGCAGTTACCTACAGGGGGCCAAAAACATTCAGTACTTC.

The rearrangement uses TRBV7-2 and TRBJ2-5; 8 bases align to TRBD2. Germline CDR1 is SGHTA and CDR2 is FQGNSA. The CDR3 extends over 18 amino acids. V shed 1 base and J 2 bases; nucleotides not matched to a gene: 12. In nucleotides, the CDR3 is TGTGCCAGCAGCTTAGTATATCGCGGGGGCGGGGGGCAAGAGACCCAGTACTTC. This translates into CASSLVYRGGGGQETQYF.

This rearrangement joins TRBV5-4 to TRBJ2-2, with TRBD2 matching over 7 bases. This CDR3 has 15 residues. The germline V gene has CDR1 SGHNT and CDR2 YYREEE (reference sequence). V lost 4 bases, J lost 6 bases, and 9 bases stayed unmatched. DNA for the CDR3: TGTGCCAGCAGCGGTGGGAGGGCCCTCTCCGGGGAGCTGTTTTTT. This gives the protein CASSGGRALSGELFF. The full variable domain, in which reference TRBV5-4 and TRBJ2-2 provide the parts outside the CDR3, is ETGVTQSPTHLIKTRGQQVTLRCSSQSGHNTVSWYQQALGQGPQFIFQYYREEENGRGNFPPRFSGLQFPNYSSELNVNALELDDSALYLCASSGGRALSGELFFGEGSRLTVL.

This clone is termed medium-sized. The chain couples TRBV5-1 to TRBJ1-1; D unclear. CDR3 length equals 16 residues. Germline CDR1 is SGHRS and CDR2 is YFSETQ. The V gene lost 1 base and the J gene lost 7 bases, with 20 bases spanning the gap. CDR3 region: CASSLTPWEGENEAFF. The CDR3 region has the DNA TGCGCCAGCAGCTTGACCCCTTGGGAGGGTGAGAATGAAGCTTTCTTT.

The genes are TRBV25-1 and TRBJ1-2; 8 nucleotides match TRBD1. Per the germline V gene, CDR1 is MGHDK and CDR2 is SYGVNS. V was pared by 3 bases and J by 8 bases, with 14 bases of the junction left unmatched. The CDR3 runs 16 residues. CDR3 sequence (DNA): TGTGCCAGCAGTGACCCCCAAGGACAGGGAATGGGGGGCTACACCTTC. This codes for CASSDPQGQGMGGYTF.

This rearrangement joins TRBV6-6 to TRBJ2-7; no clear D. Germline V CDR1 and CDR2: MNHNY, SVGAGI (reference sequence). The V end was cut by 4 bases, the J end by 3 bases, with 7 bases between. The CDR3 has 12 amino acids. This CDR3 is CASSSLRYEQYF. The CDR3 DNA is TGTGCCAGCAGTTCCCTACGCTACGAGCAGTACTTC.

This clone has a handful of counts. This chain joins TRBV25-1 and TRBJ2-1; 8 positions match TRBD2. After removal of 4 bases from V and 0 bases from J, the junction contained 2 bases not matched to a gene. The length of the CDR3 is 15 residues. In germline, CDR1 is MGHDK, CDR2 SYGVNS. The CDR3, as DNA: TGTGCCAGCAGTGTAGCGGGGAGCTCCTACAATGAGCAGTTCTTC. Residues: CASSVAGSSYNEQFF.

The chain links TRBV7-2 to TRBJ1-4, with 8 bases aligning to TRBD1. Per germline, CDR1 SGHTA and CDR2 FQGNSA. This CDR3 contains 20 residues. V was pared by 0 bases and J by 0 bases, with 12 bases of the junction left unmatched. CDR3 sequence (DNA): TGTGCCAGCAGCTTAGCGCTAAGGGACAGGAGAAATGCAACTAATGAAAAACTGTTTTTT. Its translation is CASSLALRDRRNATNEKLFF. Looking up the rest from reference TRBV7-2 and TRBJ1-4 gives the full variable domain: GAGVSQSPSNKVTEKGKDVELRCDPISGHTALYWYRQSLGQGLEFLIYFQGNSAPDKSGLPSDRFSAERTGGSVSTLTIQRTQQEDSAVYLCASSLALRDRRNATNEKLFFGSGTQLSVL.

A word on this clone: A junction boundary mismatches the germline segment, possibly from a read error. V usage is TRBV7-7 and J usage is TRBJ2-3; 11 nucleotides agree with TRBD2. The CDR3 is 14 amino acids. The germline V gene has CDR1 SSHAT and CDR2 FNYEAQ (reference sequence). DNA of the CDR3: TGTGCTAGCAGCCGGACTAGCGGGACAGATACGCAGTATTTT. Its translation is CASSRTSGTDTQYF.

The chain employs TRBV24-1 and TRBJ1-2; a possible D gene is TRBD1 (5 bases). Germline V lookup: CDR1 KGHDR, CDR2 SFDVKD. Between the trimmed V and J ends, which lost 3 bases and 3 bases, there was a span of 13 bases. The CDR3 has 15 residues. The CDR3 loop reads CATSDGEGRDYGYTF. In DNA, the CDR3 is TGTGCCACCAGTGATGGGGAGGGGCGCGACTATGGCTACACCTTC.